This T cell receptor (beta chain) was observed in a study of blood T cell repertoires in COVID-19. CDR3 length: 17 amino acids. Looked up from germline, CDR1 is SGDLS and CDR2 is YYNGEE. Trimming took 0 bases from V and 8 from J, leaving 18 bases between them. As processed by the authors: The assay estimated nucleated cells by amplifying reference gene primers. Libraries were prepared by immunoSEQ multiplex PCR; TCRdb keeps only in-frame clonotypes and omits some of them. The V and J calls and clone size are taken from that table; D and trimming were inferred from the DNA. The table lists approximately 180,000 clones, around 90% of them singletons.

This chain joins TRBV9 and TRBJ1-6; tentatively, D is TRBD1 (5 bases). The sample was peripheral blood. This clonotype was sampled from a man in his sixties with active or convalescent COVID-19. CDR3 region: CASSVDPRTGTYSPLHF. The CDR3 bases are TGTGCCAGCAGCGTAGACCCGCGAACAGGAACATATTCACCCCTCCACTTT.